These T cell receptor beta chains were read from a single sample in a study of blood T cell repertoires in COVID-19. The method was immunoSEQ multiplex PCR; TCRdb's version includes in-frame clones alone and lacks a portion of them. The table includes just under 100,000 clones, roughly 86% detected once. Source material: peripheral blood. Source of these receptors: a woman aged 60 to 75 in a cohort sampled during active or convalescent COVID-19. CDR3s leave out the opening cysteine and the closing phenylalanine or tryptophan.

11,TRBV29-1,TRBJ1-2,SVDRTGGYGYT
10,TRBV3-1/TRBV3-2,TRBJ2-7,ASSPGLDEQY
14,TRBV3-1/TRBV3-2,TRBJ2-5,ASSQRGRGRIETQY
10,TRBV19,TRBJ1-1,ASSLGATEAF
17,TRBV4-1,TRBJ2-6,ASSQEETSQFSGANVLT
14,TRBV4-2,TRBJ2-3,ASSQDRSGNTDTQY
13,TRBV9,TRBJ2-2,ASSFSGGANGELF
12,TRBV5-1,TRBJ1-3,ASSLGTGRNTIY
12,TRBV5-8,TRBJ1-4,ASSLGLSNEKLF
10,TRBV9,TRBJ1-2,ASSVLPGGYT
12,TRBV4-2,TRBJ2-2,ASSPQREAGELF
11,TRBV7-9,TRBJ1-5,ASSLEGGQPQH
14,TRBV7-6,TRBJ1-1,ASSLAQGRLGTEAF
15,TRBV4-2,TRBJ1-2,ASSQESGRGINYGYT
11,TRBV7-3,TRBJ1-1,ASSIDSYTEAF
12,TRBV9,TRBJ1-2,ASSAGQGAYGYT
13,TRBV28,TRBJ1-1,ASSPRTGGRTEAF
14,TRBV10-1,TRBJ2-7,ASSVTRDRVSYEQY
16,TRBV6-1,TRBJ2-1,ASSEVPGGQIWRTEQF
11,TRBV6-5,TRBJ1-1,ASGRGGRTEAF
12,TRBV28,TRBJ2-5,ASTASGGGGTQY
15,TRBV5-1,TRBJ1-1,ASSLVRSGGPWTEAF
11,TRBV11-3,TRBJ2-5,ASSLGSREAQY
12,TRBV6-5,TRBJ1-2,ASSSGGSRYGYT
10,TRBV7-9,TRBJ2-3,ASSGQGPTQY
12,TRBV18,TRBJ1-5,ASSEGQSNQPQH
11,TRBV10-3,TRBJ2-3,AHREGSTDTQY
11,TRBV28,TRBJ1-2,ASSFRGNYGYT
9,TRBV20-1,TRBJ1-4,SAQINEKLF
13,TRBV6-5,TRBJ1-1,ASIRPTGGTTEAF
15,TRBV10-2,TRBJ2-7,ASSLTSGGAGAYEQY
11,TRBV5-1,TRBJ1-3,ASSPRGEDTIY
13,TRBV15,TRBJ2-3,ATSRSRENRDTQY
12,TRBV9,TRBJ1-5,ASSRTGGEQPQH
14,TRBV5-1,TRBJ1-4,ASSLVSGATNEKLF
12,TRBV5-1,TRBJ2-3,ASSFTAGTDTQY
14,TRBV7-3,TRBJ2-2,ASSMYGTGNTGELF
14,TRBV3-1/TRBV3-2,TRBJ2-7,ASSPPWGLAKRRQY
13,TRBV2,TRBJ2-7,ASSEILGLAYEQY
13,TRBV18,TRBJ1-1,ASSPRRGPNTEAF
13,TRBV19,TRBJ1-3,ASSETGGKRNTIY
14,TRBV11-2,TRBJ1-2,ASRTFGAWDIHGYT